The source of this T cell receptor beta chain is a study of blood T cell repertoires in COVID-19. Overall study context: PBMCs, B-cell-depleted T cells, or T cells were the source of the cDNA or gDNA that made up the material.

Libraries were prepared by immunoSEQ multiplex PCR; TCRdb keeps only in-frame clonotypes and omits some of them. The sample contains approximately 350,000 clones, 75% to 90% of which appear only once. Adults between roughly 18 and 100 years of age took part from approximately 24 US areas. The CDR3 is made up of 15 amino acids. The V gene lost 1 base and the J gene lost 0 bases, with 7 bases spanning the gap. Germline CDR1 reads MNHEY; CDR2 reads SVGEGT. The chain carries TRBV6-2 or TRBV6-3 and TRBJ1-3; no clear D gene. The sample was PBMCs or T cells enriched from blood (not recorded which). The source of this sequence is a man between 18 and 29 years old who had recovered from COVID-19. The CDR3 loop reads CASSYWRSSGNTIYF. The DNA of the CDR3 is TGTGCCAGCAGTTACTGGCGGAGCTCTGGAAACACCATATATTTT.